This record covers a single T cell receptor (beta chain). The record originates from a study of blood T cell repertoires in COVID-19. Study as a whole: Sources were T cells, B-cell-depleted T cells, or PBMCs; the material itself was cDNA or gDNA.

The germline gives CDR1 SEHNR, CDR2 FQNEAQ (reference sequence). With V trimmed by 7 bases and J by 2 bases, 3 bases remained unmatched. There are 14 residues in the CDR3. The protocol was immunoSEQ multiplex PCR, while the TCRdb copy is restricted to in-frame clones and leaves out a portion. Counted here are 200,000 to 250,000 clones, about 90% occurring once; the ten biggest clones make up more than 0.8%. V is TRBV7-9 and J is TRBJ1-2; the match to TRBD1 covers 11 bases. The origin of this receptor is a man younger than 40 with COVID-19, enrolled during active disease. The sequenced sample was peripheral blood. This CDR3 is CASNGQGANYGYTF. The CDR3 DNA sequence: TGTGCCAGCAACGGACAGGGGGCGAACTATGGCTACACCTTC.